Presented here are 5 T cell receptor beta chains from one specimen sequenced in a study of T cell responses to AZD1222 COVID-19 vaccine. Clones were read by immunoSEQ multiplex PCR, and TCRdb kept only the in-frame ones, dropping some. There are over 40,000 clones in the sample; about 83% occur only once, and 45% to 60% lies in the top ten. The sample in question was peripheral blood, obtained on day 0 of AZD1222 vaccination. Receptors originate from an adult in good health.

V gene TRBV6-5 combines with J gene TRBJ1-4, with 8 bases identical to TRBD1. The germline V gene encodes CDR1 MNHEY and CDR2 SVGAGI. The CDR3 runs 14 residues. Germline trimming cut 6 bases from V and 4 bases from J; bases unmatched to any gene: 4. The CDR3 loop reads CASRPTGVNEKLFF. The CDR3, as DNA: TGTGCCAGCAGACCGACAGGGGTTAATGAAAAACTGTTTTTT.

The chain is built from TRBV15 and TRBJ2-5; 9 bases agree with TRBD1. Per the germline V gene, CDR1 is LNHNV and CDR2 is YYDKDF (reference sequence). The V gene end was trimmed by 1 base and the J gene end by 2 bases; junction bases not matched to a gene: 11. CDR3 size: 18 residues. CDR3 loop: CATSRALYGGQGQETQYF. CDR3 coding DNA: TGTGCCACCAGCAGAGCGCTGTACGGGGGACAGGGACAAGAGACCCAGTACTTC. The complete variable domain, with remaining parts taken from reference TRBV15 and TRBJ2-5, reads DAMVIQNPRYQVTQFGKPVTLSCSQTLNHNVMYWYQQKSSQAPKLLFHYYDKDFNNEADTPDNFQSRRPNTSFCFLDIRSPGLGDTAMYLCATSRALYGGQGQETQYFGPGTRLLVL.

CDR3 bases: TGTGCCAGCAGTGAACGGCGAGCTTTCTTT. Translation: CASSERRAFF. The chain employs TRBV6-1 and TRBJ1-1; D not certain. CDR1 and CDR2 from the germline V gene are MNHNS and SASEGT. Trimming shortened V by 2 bases and J by 10 bases, and 5 bases separated the two germline ends. This CDR3 contains 10 residues.

The chain couples TRBV19 to TRBJ1-2; no clear D. Trimming removed 5 bases at V and 8 bases at J, with 12 bases between. This CDR3 has 12 residues. The V gene's germline CDR1 is LNHDA and CDR2 SQIVND (reference sequence). CDR3 in amino acids: CASSPGLYGYTF. CDR3 DNA sequence: TGTGCCAGTAGTCCCGGACTCTACGGCTACACCTTC.

The chain is built from TRBV7-3 and TRBJ2-1, with 14 positions matching TRBD2. Germline V gene sequence: CDR1 SGHTA, CDR2 FQGTGA. J gave up 1 base and V 5 bases, and 13 bases lay outside the gene matches. The CDR3 length is 20 residues. The chain's CDR3 is CASSGLGSGTSGSSYNEQFF. The CDR3 bases are TGTGCCAGCAGCGGATTAGGTTCCGGGACTAGCGGGAGTTCCTACAATGAGCAGTTCTTC.